The TCR beta chain under discussion was sequenced for a study of cytomegalovirus exposure and HLA in healthy donors. Overall study context: Tens of millions of unique TCRs, all from HLA-typed donors, were included in an early release of the data. Study-level findings and limits: Some V segments (TRBV6-2 and TRBV6-3 among them) were excluded as indistinguishable.

The V gene end was trimmed by 5 bases and the J gene end by 2 bases; junction bases not matched to a gene: 4. Germline CDR1 and CDR2: SGHAT and FQNNGV. The CDR3 runs 16 residues. In regard to this clone: Its target is unknown.

PCR employed 60 Vbeta and 13 Jbeta primers. Generated by immunoSEQ multiplex PCR, the TCRdb table keeps only in-frame clones and is missing some. The sample records roughly 220,000 clones, about 81% being singletons. The TCR originated in a woman in her thirties or forties in good health and CMV-seronegative. The specimen was PBMCs. J is TRBJ2-5 and V is TRBV11-2, with 14 positions matching TRBD2. This chain's CDR3 is CASSQGLAGGQETQYF. CDR3 bases: TGTGCCAGCAGCCAAGGACTAGCGGGAGGACAAGAGACCCAGTACTTC.